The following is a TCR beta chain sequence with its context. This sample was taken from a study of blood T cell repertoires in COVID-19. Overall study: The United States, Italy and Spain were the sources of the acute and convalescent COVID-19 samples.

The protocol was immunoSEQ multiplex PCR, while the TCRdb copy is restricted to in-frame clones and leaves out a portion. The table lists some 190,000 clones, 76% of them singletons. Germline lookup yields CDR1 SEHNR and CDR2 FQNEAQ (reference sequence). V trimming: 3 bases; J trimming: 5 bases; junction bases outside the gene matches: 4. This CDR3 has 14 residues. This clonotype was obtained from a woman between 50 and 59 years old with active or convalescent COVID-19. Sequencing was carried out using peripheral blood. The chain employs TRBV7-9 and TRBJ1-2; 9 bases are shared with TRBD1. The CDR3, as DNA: TGTGCCAGCAGCTTTTCGGACAGGGGATATGGCTACACCTTC. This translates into CASSFSDRGYGYTF. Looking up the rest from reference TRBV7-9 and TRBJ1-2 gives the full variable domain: DTGVSQNPRHKITKRGQNVTFRCDPISEHNRLYWYRQTLGQGPEFLTYFQNEAQLEKSRLLSDRFSAERPKGSFSTLEIQRTEQGDSAMYLCASSFSDRGYGYTFGSGTRLTVV.